This T cell receptor (beta chain) was documented in a study of blood T cell repertoires in COVID-19. TCRdb's table, derived via immunoSEQ multiplex PCR, lists solely in-frame clones and lacks some. The sample has a few hundred thousand clones, around 83% seen once. Participant ages covered about 18 to 95 years across 25 or so US areas. Cohort allocation depended upon clinical history that participants reported. In Cohort 3, a recovered donor had either two negative PCRs, clearance, or symptom resolution. The V and J ends lost 5 bases and 5 bases respectively, with 15 bases between them. The CDR3 runs 14 residues. CDR1 is LGHDT, CDR2 YNNKEL, per germline (reference sequence).

The sequence was obtained from a woman between 45 and 65 years old who had recovered from COVID-19. The chain uses TRBV3-1 (or the pseudogene TRBV3-2) and TRBJ1-2; tentatively, D is TRBD1 (5 bases). Sequencing was performed on PBMCs or T cells enriched from blood (not recorded which). The CDR3 nucleotides are TGTGCCAGCAGCGCCTTATCGGGGGGGTATGGCTACACCTTC. It encodes CASSALSGGYGYTF.